Listed here are 31 T cell receptor beta chains from one sample, sequenced in a study of CD8+ T cells in alopecia areata. RNA extraction was followed by reverse transcription into cDNA, which acted as the sequencing template. Data came from immunoSEQ multiplex PCR; TCRdb stores just in-frame clones and leaves some out. Of roughly 120,000 clones in the sample, 53% were seen once. The treatment is: oral pan-JAK inhibitor, 5-10 mg twice daily. This specimen was CD4+ T cells sorted from blood, taken at week 4, from a patient treated with tofacitinib. Every receptor here comes from a human donor with alopecia areata.

CDR3 DNA: TGCGCCAGCAGCCAACGACTTGGAGTGAAGGACGAGCAGTACTTC. This gives the protein CASSQRLGVKDEQYF. The chain carries TRBV4-1 and TRBJ2-7; no clear D gene. Germline V gene data show CDR1 as MGHRA and CDR2 as YSYEKL. V shed 2 bases and J shed 5 bases, with 16 bases lying between them. This CDR3 region has 15 residues.

This clone was observed a few times. The chain is built from TRBV29-1 and TRBJ1-1; D might be TRBD1 (5 bases). The germline gives CDR1 SQVTM, CDR2 ANQGSEA. CDR3 length: 14 residues. V was pared by 6 bases and J by 0 bases, with 14 bases between. CDR3 loop: CSVPGTGMNTEAFF. Written as DNA, the CDR3 is TGCAGCGTGCCCGGGACGGGAATGAACACTGAAGCTTTCTTT.

The chain recombines TRBV7-2 with TRBJ1-1; the D gene is possibly TRBD1 (6 bases). CDR3 size: 15 residues. Germline V CDR1 and CDR2: SGHTA, FQGNSA. V gave up 4 bases and J gave up 4 bases, with 16 bases separating them. The CDR3 DNA reads TGTGCCAGCAGCTCCGGGGGGGGCGTTGGCACTGAAGCTTTCTTT. Its translation is CASSSGGGVGTEAFF.

This clone was seen a few times. J is TRBJ1-1 and V is TRBV2, with D possibly matching TRBD1 (5 bases). CDR3 length equals 12 residues. CDR1 is SNHLY, CDR2 FYNNEI, per germline. Deletions cut 4 bases from V and 6 bases from J, with 9 bases between. This chain's CDR3 is CASSGDGAEAFF. The CDR3 coding sequence is TGTGCCAGCAGTGGGGACGGAGCTGAAGCTTTCTTT.

This clone was seen only a few times. The chain has TRBV11-2 and TRBJ2-5, with D perhaps matching TRBD2 (5 bases). The CDR3 is 17 amino acids. The V end lost 0 bases, the J end lost 3 bases, and 17 bases lay between the germline ends. CDR1 and CDR2 from the germline V gene are SGHAT and FQNNGV. CDR3 in DNA: TGTGCCAGCAGCTTAGATGCGGGCAGGCGGACCAAAGAGACCCAGTACTTC. It codes for CASSLDAGRRTKETQYF.

The DNA for the CDR3 is TGCAGTGGGGAGCAGGGGGCAGGTGAAAAACTGTTTTTT. Translation: CSGEQGAGEKLFF. The chain has TRBV29-1 and TRBJ1-4, with TRBD1 matching 8 bases. CDR1 is SQVTM, CDR2 ANQGSEA, per germline. The CDR3 has 13 amino acids.

The chain is built from TRBV5-1 and TRBJ2-6; D ambiguous. V was trimmed by 4 bases and J by 0 bases, leaving 17 bases between them. Germline-derived CDR1 and CDR2 are SGHRS and YFSETQ. The CDR3 covers 18 residues. The CDR3 DNA reads TGCGCCAGCAGCGCGGAGTCGGTCCGTCTCTCTGGGGCCAACGTCCTGACTTTC. The encoded protein is CASSAESVRLSGANVLTF.

The rearrangement links TRBV5-4 to TRBJ2-7; D possibly uses TRBD1 or TRBD2 (5 bases each). The CDR3 runs 11 residues. Germline CDR1 reads SGHNT; CDR2 reads YYREEE (reference sequence). Deletions cut 4 bases from V and 3 bases from J, with 5 bases between. The CDR3 spells CASSGGYEQYF. Written as DNA, the CDR3 is TGTGCCAGCAGCGGGGGCTACGAGCAGTACTTC.

This clone was detected a few times. The V gene is TRBV6-6, the J gene TRBJ1-1, with 9 bases identical to TRBD1. The CDR3 totals 14 residues. Germline-derived CDR1 and CDR2 are MNHNY and SVGAGI (reference sequence). The J segment lost 2 bases and the V segment lost 11 bases, leaving 9 bases of the junction unmatched. CDR3 nucleotides: TGTGCCTGCTACCGGGACAGGGACAACACTGAAGCTTTCTTT. Translation gives CACYRDRDNTEAFF.

The J gene is TRBJ2-7, the V gene TRBV30; D is perhaps TRBD1 (6 bases). Trimming cost V 2 bases and J 6 bases, with 8 bases left between them. This CDR3 contains 11 residues. Per germline, CDR1 GTSNPN and CDR2 SVGIG (reference sequence). CDR3 DNA sequence: TGTGCCTGGAGTCGACAGGCCGAGCAGTACTTC. Translating it yields CAWSRQAEQYF. The full variable domain, completed using reference TRBV30 and TRBJ2-7, is SQTIHQWPATLVQPVGSPLSLECTVEGTSNPNLYWYRQAAGRGLQLLFYSVGIGQISSEVPQNLSASRPQDRQFILSSKKLLLSDSGFYLCAWSRQAEQYFGPGTRLTVT.

This clone was observed at least ten times. The chain carries TRBV13 and TRBJ1-2, with a weak D call TRBD1 (5 bases). V lost 6 bases to trimming and J lost 2 bases, with 13 bases between them. Germline V gene sequence: CDR1 PRHDT, CDR2 FYEKMQ (reference sequence). The CDR3 sequence is 14 residues long. The CDR3 DNA reads TGTGCCAGCAGTCGGTCGGGGCGGAACTATGGCTACACCTTC. Amino acids: CASSRSGRNYGYTF.

The gene calls are TRBV29-1 and TRBJ2-5, with a possible D match to TRBD1 (7 bases). The CDR3 extends over 14 amino acids. V lost 2 bases and J lost 6, with 16 bases in between. Per the germline V gene, CDR1 is SQVTM and CDR2 is ANQGSEA. The CDR3 protein is CSVEPQQGRQTQYF. Written as DNA, the CDR3 is TGCAGCGTTGAACCCCAACAGGGGAGGCAGACCCAGTACTTC.

V and J are TRBV29-1 and TRBJ2-7; no clear D gene. The CDR3 is 14 residues long. Between the trimmed V and J ends, which lost 2 bases and 6 bases, there was a span of 17 bases. The germline gives CDR1 SQVTM, CDR2 ANQGSEA. CDR3 sequence reads: CSVEFSGPTAEQYF. CDR3 DNA: TGCAGCGTTGAATTCTCCGGGCCCACCGCCGAGCAGTACTTC.

The genes are TRBV7-2 and TRBJ2-2, with D tentatively TRBD2 (5 bases). Germline loops: CDR1 SGHTA, CDR2 FQGNSA. The V and J ends lost 3 bases and 0 bases respectively, with 14 bases between them. The CDR3 has 17 residues. The CDR3 region is CASSLDARGANTGELFF. CDR3 nucleotides: TGTGCCAGCAGCTTGGATGCTCGGGGTGCGAACACCGGGGAGCTGTTTTTT. Full variable domain (outside the CDR3, taken from reference TRBV7-2 and TRBJ2-2): GAGVSQSPSNKVTEKGKDVELRCDPISGHTALYWYRQSLGQGLEFLIYFQGNSAPDKSGLPSDRFSAERTGGSVSTLTIQRTQQEDSAVYLCASSLDARGANTGELFFGEGSRLTVL.

The V and J genes are TRBV30 and TRBJ2-1; no clear D gene. The CDR3 extends over 12 amino acids. Germline V gene data show CDR1 as GTSNPN and CDR2 as SVGIG (reference sequence). V was shortened by 2 bases and J by 8 bases, with 10 bases between the two germline ends. The CDR3 reads CAWSQNFDEQFF. The CDR3, as DNA: TGTGCCTGGAGTCAGAACTTCGATGAGCAGTTCTTC.

CDR3 sequence (DNA): TGTGCCAGCAGCTTAGAGTCTTGGCGGGGGGCCCAAGATACGCAGTATTTT. This translates into CASSLESWRGAQDTQYF. The chain employs TRBV7-9 and TRBJ2-3; 8 bases align to TRBD2. Trimming cost V 1 base and J 5 bases; bases outside gene matches: 11. CDR3 length: 17 residues. Germline V CDR1 and CDR2: SEHNR, FQNEAQ (reference sequence).

In this sample, this clone turned up a few times. The chain has TRBV10-3 and TRBJ2-7, with 9 bases that match TRBD2. J gave up 5 bases and V 8 bases, and 13 bases lay outside the gene matches. The V gene's germline CDR1 is ENHRY and CDR2 SYGVKD. The CDR3 has 15 residues. The CDR3 sequence: CAIAGTGTSYHEQYF. CDR3 in DNA: TGTGCCATCGCCGGAACCGGGACTAGCTACCACGAGCAGTACTTC.

A few counts support this clone. V is TRBV7-3 and J is TRBJ2-2; 9 bases agree with TRBD2. The V and J ends lost 8 bases and 1 base, in that order; junction bases with no gene match: 5. The CDR3 sequence is 15 residues long. In germline, CDR1 is SGHTA, CDR2 FQGTGA. The CDR3, as DNA: TGTGCCAGCGGGGCGGGAGGGATGAACACCGGGGAGCTGTTTTTT. The encoded protein is CASGAGGMNTGELFF.

This clone appeared once. The genes are TRBV29-1 and TRBJ2-3; 8 nucleotides match TRBD2. V dropped 4 bases and J dropped 6; count of bases not matched to a gene: 6. CDR1 SQVTM and CDR2 ANQGSEA come from the germline V gene. The CDR3 spans 13 residues. In nucleotides, the CDR3 is TGCAGCGTTGCCGGGAGGGCCATGGATACGCAGTATTTT. This encodes CSVAGRAMDTQYF.

This clone was counted between two and nine times. This sequence joins TRBV6-5 and TRBJ2-1; D might be TRBD1 (6 bases). Germline CDR1 is MNHEY and CDR2 is SVGAGI. Trimming took 4 bases from V and 5 from J, leaving 9 bases between them. This CDR3 contains 13 residues. As DNA, the CDR3 is TGTGCCAGCAGTTTCAACAGGGACAATGAGCAGTTCTTC. This encodes CASSFNRDNEQFF.

V gene TRBV5-1 combines with J gene TRBJ2-6; a possible D gene is TRBD1 (6 bases). Per germline, CDR1 SGHRS and CDR2 YFSETQ. CDR3 length equals 18 residues. Trimming left V 6 bases short and J 1 base short, with 20 bases between. DNA for the CDR3: TGCGCCAGCACCTCGAATGGGATAGGGGGATCTGGGGCCAACGTCCTGACTTTC. It yields the protein CASTSNGIGGSGANVLTF.

The V call is TRBV30, the J call TRBJ2-1, with 9 bases fitting TRBD2. Germline assignment: CDR1 GTSNPN and CDR2 SVGIG (reference sequence). CDR3 size: 14 residues. V shed 8 bases and J 6 bases; nucleotides not matched to a gene: 11. The CDR3 DNA is TGTGCCGGTCGACTAGCGGCTACCCCCAATGAGCAGTTCTTC. The encoded protein is CAGRLAATPNEQFF.

This clone has more than one count but fewer than ten. The chain recombines TRBV5-6 with TRBJ1-5, with D unclear. Germline loops: CDR1 SGHDT, CDR2 YYEEEE. The CDR3 has 14 amino acids. V lost 3 bases to trimming and J lost 1 base, with 8 bases between them. The CDR3 DNA reads TGTGCCAGCAGCTACCGTATAAGCAATCAGCCCCAGCATTTT. Protein sequence: CASSYRISNQPQHF.

This clone was counted between two and nine times. The gene calls are TRBV5-6 and TRBJ2-1, with 10 bases identical to TRBD2. V was pared by 7 bases and J by 4 bases, with 8 bases of the junction left unmatched. The CDR3 loop spans 15 amino acids. Per germline, CDR1 SGHDT and CDR2 YYEEEE. The DNA for the CDR3 is TGTGCCAGCCACCAGACTAGCGGGTCATACAATGAGCAGTTCTTC. This translates into CASHQTSGSYNEQFF.

The J gene is TRBJ1-2, the V gene TRBV5-1, with 10 bases that match TRBD1. This CDR3 comprises 15 residues. The ends lost 3 bases at V and 2 bases at J; junction bases unmatched: 4. The germline V gene encodes CDR1 SGHRS and CDR2 YFSETQ. Here the CDR3 reads CASSSRQGANYGYTF. CDR3 sequence (DNA): TGCGCCAGCAGCTCGAGACAGGGGGCCAACTATGGCTACACCTTC.

This clone has just a few counts. The J gene is TRBJ1-1, the V gene TRBV5-1; D is ambiguous. Germline CDR1 reads SGHRS; CDR2 reads YFSETQ. The CDR3 spans 16 residues. V was pared by 4 bases and J by 0 bases, with 16 bases between. CDR3 nucleotides: TGCGCCAGCAGCCCTGAACGGGGTCGTATGAACACTGAAGCTTTCTTT. It specifies CASSPERGRMNTEAFF.

The CDR3 here is CAWTNRGGTEAFF. The CDR3 region has the DNA TGTGCCTGGACTAACAGGGGAGGAACTGAAGCTTTCTTT. The V gene is TRBV30, the J gene TRBJ1-1; 7 bases are shared with TRBD1. The V gene's germline CDR1 is GTSNPN and CDR2 SVGIG (reference sequence). This CDR3 is built from 13 residues. Unmatched junction bases numbered 7, after V lost 4 bases and J lost 5 bases.

The CDR3 loop is CASSEGRWDTEAFF. CDR3 nucleotides: TGTGCCAGCAGTGAAGGAAGGTGGGATACTGAAGCTTTCTTT. The J gene is TRBJ1-1, the V gene TRBV6-5; D unclear. The CDR3 extends over 14 amino acids. Germline V gives CDR1 MNHEY, CDR2 SVGAGI. The ends were cut back, 5 bases at V and 5 bases at J, with 15 bases in the middle.

The CDR3 DNA is TGTGCCAGCAGCTGGGACAGGGGGCGGACCGGGGAGCTGTTTTTT. Its translation is CASSWDRGRTGELFF. The rearrangement joins TRBV5-6 to TRBJ2-2, with 12 bases fitting TRBD1. CDR3 size: 15 residues. The germline V gene has CDR1 SGHDT and CDR2 YYEEEE. With V trimmed by 3 bases and J by 5 bases, 2 bases remained unmatched.

The CDR3, as DNA: TGTGCCTGGAGTGTAGGGCAGTACTATGGCTACACCTTC. As protein: CAWSVGQYYGYTF. The chain has TRBV30 and TRBJ1-2; D unclear. With 0 bases removed from V and 3 bases from J, the gap between germline ends came to 8 bases. This CDR3 contains 13 residues. The V gene's germline CDR1 is GTSNPN and CDR2 SVGIG (reference sequence).

Comment on this clone: The same CDR3 can be traced to other DNA sequences in this sample. This chain joins TRBV6-5 and TRBJ1-2, with D maybe TRBD1 (6 bases). Germline V lookup: CDR1 MNHEY, CDR2 SVGAGI. The CDR3 spans 14 residues. V lost 7 bases and J lost 6, with 18 bases in between. CDR3: CASTSTGGGDGYTF. CDR3 nucleotide sequence: TGTGCCAGCACCTCTACGGGAGGGGGAGATGGCTACACCTTC.